By its share, the clone carrying this T cell receptor (beta chain) is medium-sized. As yet, its antigen is unknown. cDNA molecules, individually, were tagged with unique molecular identifiers. MiXCR, applied by TCRdb to the 5' RACE reads, yields one record per CDR3 protein. The table lists about 48,000 distinct CDR3 sequences, more than 6.5% of them singletons. The sample comes from a study of early T cells in non-severe SARS-CoV-2 infection. Study details: Chains stayed unpaired after sequencing of bulk RNA from unsorted whole blood. Findings of the study overall: Reliance on VDJdb matching favored anti-spike CD8 responses; private and CD4 specificities were missed.

CDR1 MNHEY and CDR2 SMNVEV come from the germline V gene (reference sequence). Germline trimming cut 3 bases from V and 2 bases from J; bases unmatched to any gene: 10. The length of the CDR3 is 16 residues. The chain links TRBV27 to TRBJ2-7, with 7 bases lining up with TRBD1. This sequence was found in an adult who was a healthcare worker with PCR-confirmed SARS-CoV-2 infection or an uninfected control (not recorded which). The sequenced sample was whole blood. CDR3 residues: CASSFPTGEGTYEQYF. CDR3 bases: TGTGCCAGCAGTTTCCCCACAGGGGAAGGGACCTACGAGCAGTACTTC.